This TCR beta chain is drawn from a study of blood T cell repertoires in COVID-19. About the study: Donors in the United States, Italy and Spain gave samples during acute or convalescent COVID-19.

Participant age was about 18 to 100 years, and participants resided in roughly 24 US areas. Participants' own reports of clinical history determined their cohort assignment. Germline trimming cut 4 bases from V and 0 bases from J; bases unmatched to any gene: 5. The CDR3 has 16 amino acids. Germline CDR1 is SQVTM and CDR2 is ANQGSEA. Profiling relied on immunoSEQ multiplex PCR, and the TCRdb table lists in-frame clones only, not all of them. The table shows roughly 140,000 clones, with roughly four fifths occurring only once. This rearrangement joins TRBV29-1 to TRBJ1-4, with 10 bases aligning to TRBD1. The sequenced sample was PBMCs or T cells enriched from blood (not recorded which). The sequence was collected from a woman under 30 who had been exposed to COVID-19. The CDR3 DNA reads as TGCAGCGTTGGACAGGGGGCGATGGCAACTAATGAAAAACTGTTTTTT. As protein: CSVGQGAMATNEKLFF. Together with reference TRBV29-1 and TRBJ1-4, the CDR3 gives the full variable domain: SAVISQKPSRDICQRGTSLTIQCQVDSQVTMMFWYRQQPGQSLTLIATANQGSEATYESGFVIDKFPISRPNLTFSTLTVSNMSPEDSSIYLCSVGQGAMATNEKLFFGSGTQLSVL.